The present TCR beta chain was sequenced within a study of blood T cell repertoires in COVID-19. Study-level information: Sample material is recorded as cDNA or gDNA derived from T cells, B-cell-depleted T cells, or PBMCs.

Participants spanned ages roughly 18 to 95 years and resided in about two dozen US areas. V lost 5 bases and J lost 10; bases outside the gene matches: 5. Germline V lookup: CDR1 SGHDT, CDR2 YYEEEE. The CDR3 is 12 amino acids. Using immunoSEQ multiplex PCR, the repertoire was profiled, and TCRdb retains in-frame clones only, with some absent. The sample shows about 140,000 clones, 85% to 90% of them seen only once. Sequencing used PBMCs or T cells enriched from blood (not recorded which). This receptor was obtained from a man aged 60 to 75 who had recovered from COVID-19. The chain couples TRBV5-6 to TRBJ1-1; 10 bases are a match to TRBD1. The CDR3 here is CASSRQGARAFF. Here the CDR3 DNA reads TGTGCCAGCAGTCGACAGGGGGCTAGAGCTTTCTTT.